What follows describes a single T cell receptor beta chain. Sequencing was performed with immunoSEQ multiplex PCR; in TCRdb, only in-frame clones are kept and a portion is missing. The table lists a few hundred thousand clones, 90% of them singletons. These data belong to a study of blood T cell repertoires in COVID-19. Study in general: Acute and convalescent COVID-19 samples came from the United States, Italy and Spain. Nucleic acid was either cDNA or gDNA, and it came from T cells, B-cell-depleted T cells, or PBMCs.

Germline V gene lookup returns CDR1 SGDLS and CDR2 YYNGEE. The V end was cut by 4 bases, the J end by 3 bases, with 13 bases between. The CDR3 contains 14 residues. Participants reported their clinical history, and cohort assignment relied on those reports. This receptor was obtained from a woman between 18 and 30 years old with acute COVID-19. The material sequenced was PBMCs or T cells enriched from blood (not recorded which). The V gene is TRBV9, the J gene TRBJ2-5, with D possibly matching TRBD1 (6 bases). CDR3 sequence (DNA): TGTGCCAGCAGCCCCGGACAGTTAAAAGAGACCCAGTACTTC. Its protein product is CASSPGQLKETQYF.